This T cell receptor beta chain emerged from a study of T cell responses to AZD1222 COVID-19 vaccine. Some clones are missing from TCRdb's copy, which holds only in-frame ones; the method was immunoSEQ multiplex PCR. The data hold under 200,000 clones, with under 95% observed a single time. For this clone: Antigen unknown.

Findings of the study overall: Elevations in Spike-specific TCR breadth and depth followed administration of two AZD1222 doses. Along spike, vaccine-associated CD4 TCRs were found throughout, with dominance at 160-218 and 743-854.

Germline V gene lookup returns CDR1 SGHTA and CDR2 FQGNSA. Trimming left V 4 bases short and J 7 bases short, with 11 bases between. CDR3 size: 12 residues. The receptor was isolated from an adult in good health. The sequenced sample was peripheral blood, obtained on day 0 of AZD1222 vaccination. The V call is TRBV7-2, the J call TRBJ2-7; D gene uncertain. DNA of the CDR3: TGTGCCAGCAGCTCTGTCACACGAGAGCAGTACTTC. Translated, it gives CASSSVTREQYF.